This T cell receptor (beta chain) originates from a study of beta chain features in type 1 diabetes. Overall study: Patient and healthy donor groups were alike in age, gender and cell yields. Study results and limitations: Significant though moderate, a shortening of TCRB CDR3s appeared in all four CD4+ subsets of Type 1 diabetes patients.

The investigators reverse transcribed all of the isolated RNA, so they sequenced expressed TCRB transcripts. Roughly 3.5 million reads per sample on average were obtained from naive, central memory and regulatory T cell samples. Repertoires were generated with immunoSEQ multiplex PCR, while TCRdb's copy carries only in-frame clones and drops some. The data hold over 200,000 clones, with 11% observed a single time. Turning to this clone: Its specificity is unknown.

CDR3 length: 13 amino acids. The sequenced material came from naive CD4+ T cells from blood. The origin of this receptor is a man younger than 40 with type 1 diabetes. The chain combines TRBV21-1 with TRBJ2-1; the table assigns TRBD1, which was not confirmed against the DNA. TRBV21-1 is designated a pseudogene. The DNA of the CDR3 is TGTGCCAGCGAACAGGGAAGTTCCAATGAGCAGTTCTTC. Its translation is CASEQGSSNEQFF.